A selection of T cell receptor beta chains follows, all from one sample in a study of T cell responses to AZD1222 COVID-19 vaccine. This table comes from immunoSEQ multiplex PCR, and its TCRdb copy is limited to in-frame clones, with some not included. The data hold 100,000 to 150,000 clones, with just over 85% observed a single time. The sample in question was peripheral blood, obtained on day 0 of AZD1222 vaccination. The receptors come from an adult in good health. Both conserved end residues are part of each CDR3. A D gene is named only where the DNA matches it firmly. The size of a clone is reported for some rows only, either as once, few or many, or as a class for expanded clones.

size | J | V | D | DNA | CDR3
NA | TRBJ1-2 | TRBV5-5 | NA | TGTGCCAGCAGCAATAACGGCGCCTATGGCTACACCTTC | CASSNNGAYGYTF
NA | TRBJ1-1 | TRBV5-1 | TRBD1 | TGCGCCAGCAGCTTAGACAGGGGGCGCGGCACTGAAGCTTTCTTT | CASSLDRGRGTEAFF
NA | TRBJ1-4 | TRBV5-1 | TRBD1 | TGCGCCAGCAGCTTGGAGGGACAGGGGGGAGAAAAACTGTTTTTT | CASSLEGQGGEKLFF
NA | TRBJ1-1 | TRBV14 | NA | TGTGCCAGCAGCCAAGAGTCGATGGCCACTGAAGCTTTCTTT | CASSQESMATEAFF
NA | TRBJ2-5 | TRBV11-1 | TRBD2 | TGTGCCAGCAGCTTAGGGTGGGCTAGCGGGCAAGAGACCCAGTACTTC | CASSLGWASGQETQYF
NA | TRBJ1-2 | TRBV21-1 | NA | TGTGCCAGCAGCAAAGAAAGGAGAGGGCTCAACTATGGCTACACCTTC | CASSKERRGLNYGYTF
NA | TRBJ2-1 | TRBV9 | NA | TGTGCCAGCAGCGTAGCTTTAATTCTGTCCGATGAGCAGTTCTTC | CASSVALILSDEQFF
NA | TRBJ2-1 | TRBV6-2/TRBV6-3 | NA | TGTGCCAGCAGTTCGCGTCAGGTGAACAATGAGCAGTTCTTC | CASSSRQVNNEQFF
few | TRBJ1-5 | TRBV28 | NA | TGTGCCAGTTCAACAGGTGGACCGAATCAGCCCCAGCATTTT | CASSTGGPNQPQHF
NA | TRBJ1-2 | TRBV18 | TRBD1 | TGTGCCAGCTCACCACCGGGACAGGGTCGAGATGGCTACACCTTC | CASSPPGQGRDGYTF
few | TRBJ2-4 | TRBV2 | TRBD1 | TGTGCCAGCGGACAGGGGGTGGTAAACATTCAGTACTTC | CASGQGVVNIQYF
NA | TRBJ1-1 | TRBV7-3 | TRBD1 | TGTGCCAGCAGCTTAATCCCCGGGACAGGGGTAGCTTTCTTT | CASSLIPGTGVAFF
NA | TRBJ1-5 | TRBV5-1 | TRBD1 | TGCGCCAGCAGCGTCGGGGACAGGGCAAATCAGCCCCAGCATTTT | CASSVGDRANQPQHF
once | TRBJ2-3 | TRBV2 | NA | TGTGCCAGCAGGGTTTCAGATACGCAGTATTTT | CASRVSDTQYF
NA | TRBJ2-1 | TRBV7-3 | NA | TGTGCCAGCAGCTTAACCGGGGACTCCTACAATGAGCAGTTCTTC | CASSLTGDSYNEQFF
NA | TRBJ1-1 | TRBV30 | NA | TGTGCCTGGAGTGTAGCCGGTGAAGCTTTCTTT | CAWSVAGEAFF
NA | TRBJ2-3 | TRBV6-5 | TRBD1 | TGTGCCAGCAGTACACAGGGGATAGATACGCAGTATTTT | CASSTQGIDTQYF
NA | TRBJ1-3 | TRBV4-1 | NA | TGCGCCAGCAGCCAAGAAAAAGGACACATCTCTGGAAACACCATATATTTT | CASSQEKGHISGNTIYF
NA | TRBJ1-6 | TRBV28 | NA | TGTGCCAGTACGGGACACCGGATCTCCTATAATTCACCCCTCCACTTT | CASTGHRISYNSPLHF
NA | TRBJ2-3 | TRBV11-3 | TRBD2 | TGTGCCAGCAGCCGCGGGGGGACCACAGATACGCAGTATTTT | CASSRGGTTDTQYF
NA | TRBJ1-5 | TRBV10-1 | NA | TGCGCCAGCAGTGAGGGTAACCAGCCCCAGCATTTT | CASSEGNQPQHF
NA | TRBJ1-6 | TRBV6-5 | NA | TGTGCCAGTCATCAGGGGAGTAATTCACCCCTCCACTTT | CASHQGSNSPLHF
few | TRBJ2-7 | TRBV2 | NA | TGTGCCAGCAGTGAAATCCGGACAGAAAGGTACGAGCAGTACTTC | CASSEIRTERYEQYF